This entry features one T cell receptor beta chain sequence. Its antigen is undetermined. Sequenced by immunoSEQ multiplex PCR; TCRdb stores in-frame clones only, minus some. The sample carries more than 55,000 clones, 75% to 90% recorded once. The data derive from a study of PD-L1 blockade in urothelial cancer. As to time point: pretreatment peripheral blood. Germline V gene sequence: CDR1 LNHDA, CDR2 SQIVND (reference sequence). The ends were cut back, 10 bases at V and 0 bases at J, with 19 bases in the middle. The CDR3 covers 15 residues. Study-wide findings and caveats: When measured at 3 weeks, tumor-associated blood clones expanded more in durable-benefit patients.

Sequencing was performed on PBMCs, taken around atezolizumab (anti-PD-L1) treatment. This TCR came from a man aged 65 to 85 with urothelial cancer. J is TRBJ2-7 and V is TRBV19, with D perhaps matching TRBD1 (6 bases). CDR3 coding DNA: TGTGCCACCCTTGTGCGTATGGACAGCTCCTACGAGCAGTACTTC. Translated: CATLVRMDSSYEQYF.